The 16 T cell receptor beta chains presented below share a single source sample, sequenced in a study of blood T cell repertoires in COVID-19. TCRdb keeps only in-frame clones here, not all; method: immunoSEQ multiplex PCR. The sample carries 150,000 to 160,000 clones, about 85% recorded once. The sequenced sample consisted of peripheral blood. These receptors were taken from a man aged 55 to 69 with COVID-19, enrolled during active disease.

This chain uses TRBV19 with TRBJ2-7; TRBD1 agrees at 9 bases. Germline trimming cut 5 bases from V and 7 bases from J; bases unmatched to any gene: 12. Per germline, CDR1 LNHDA and CDR2 SQIVND (reference sequence). There are 15 residues in the CDR3. The CDR3 region has the DNA TGTGCCAGTAGTTTCGGACCGGGACAGGGAAGTGAGCAGTACTTC. It yields the protein CASSFGPGQGSEQYF.

The chain combines TRBV28 with TRBJ1-5, with a possible D match to TRBD1 (6 bases). Germline V lookup: CDR1 MDHEN, CDR2 SYDVKM. V shed 6 bases and J shed 6 bases, with 18 bases lying between them. The CDR3 is 15 amino acids. CDR3 amino acids: CASRLAGGGPQPQHF. The CDR3 bases are TGTGCCAGCAGACTCGCGGGGGGCGGACCTCAGCCCCAGCATTTT.

The table lists this clone with a count of one. The chain uses TRBV7-9 and TRBJ1-1; no reliable D call. V lost 5 bases to trimming and J lost 0 bases, with 10 bases between them. CDR1 and CDR2 from the germline V gene are SEHNR and FQNEAQ (reference sequence). The CDR3 spans 14 residues. The CDR3 loop is CASSPEGLNTEAFF. The CDR3 DNA follows: TGTGCCAGCAGCCCCGAGGGCTTGAACACTGAAGCTTTCTTT.

The chain couples TRBV27 to TRBJ1-5; 7 bases are a match to TRBD1. The CDR3 length is 16 residues. Trimming at V came to 5 bases and at J to 2 bases, leaving 9 bases not matched to a gene. From germline, CDR1 is MNHEY and CDR2 SMNVEV (reference sequence). The chain's CDR3 is CASSPPPDRGNQPQHF. The DNA of the CDR3 is TGTGCCAGCAGTCCCCCCCCAGACAGGGGCAATCAGCCCCAGCATTTT.

J is TRBJ1-1 and V is TRBV6-5; D is unclear. Germline V CDR1 and CDR2: MNHEY, SVGAGI. The CDR3 covers 13 residues. Trimming shortened V by 2 bases and J by 0 bases, and 4 bases separated the two germline ends. Written as DNA, the CDR3 is TGTGCCAGCAGTTACGAGATGAACACTGAAGCTTTCTTT. It specifies CASSYEMNTEAFF.

The chain has TRBV7-9 and TRBJ1-3, with D unclear. CDR1 and CDR2 from the germline V gene are SEHNR and FQNEAQ (reference sequence). Trimming stripped 3 bases from V and 0 bases from J, with 9 bases between. The CDR3 spans 15 residues. The CDR3 spells CASSFSSFSGNTIYF. CDR3 coding DNA: TGTGCCAGCAGCTTTTCTTCTTTCTCTGGAAACACCATATATTTT. Complete variable domain (other parts from reference TRBV7-9 and TRBJ1-3): DTGVSQNPRHKITKRGQNVTFRCDPISEHNRLYWYRQTLGQGPEFLTYFQNEAQLEKSRLLSDRFSAERPKGSFSTLEIQRTEQGDSAMYLCASSFSSFSGNTIYFGEGSWLTVV.

The chain links TRBV6-2 or TRBV6-3 to TRBJ1-4; weak D call: TRBD1 (5 bases). Germline V gene sequence: CDR1 MNHEY, CDR2 SVGEGT. Trimming removed 5 bases from V and 5 bases from J, with 12 bases in between. The CDR3 runs to 14 residues. The CDR3 nucleotides are TGTGCCAGCAGTGGATCAGGGTCGAATGAAAAACTGTTTTTT. As protein: CASSGSGSNEKLFF.

Worth noting for this clone: Different DNA sequences within this sample yield the same CDR3. The chain carries TRBV29-1 and TRBJ1-2; TRBD1 matches at 7 bases. J was trimmed by 8 bases and V by 6 bases; bases with no gene match: 3. This CDR3 region has 10 residues. Germline CDR1 and CDR2: SQVTM and ANQGSEA. Here the CDR3 reads CSVDRDGYTF. CDR3 sequence (DNA): TGCAGCGTAGACAGGGACGGCTACACCTTC.

As to this clone: Sequence at one end of the junction differs from germline and may be a read error. CDR3 bases: TGTGCCAGCAGTTCCGGGACAGGGCATCCGAACTTC. As protein: CASSSGTGHPNF. This chain links TRBV27 with TRBJ2-7, with 9 bases fitting TRBD1. The CDR3 runs 12 residues. Germline V CDR1 and CDR2: MNHEY, SMNVEV (reference sequence).

The chain joins TRBV19 to TRBJ1-1; D ambiguous. The germline V gene encodes CDR1 LNHDA and CDR2 SQIVND (reference sequence). The CDR3 extends over 16 amino acids. V lost 7 bases and J 4 bases, leaving 22 bases between the germline ends. The CDR3 region is CASTLLGPKTGTEAFF. CDR3 DNA sequence: TGTGCCAGTACCCTGCTCGGTCCTAAAACGGGCACTGAAGCTTTCTTT.

The chain uses TRBV7-9 and TRBJ1-1; D ambiguous. Germline CDR1 SEHNR, CDR2 FQNEAQ (reference sequence). Trimming shortened V by 5 bases and J by 1 base, and 11 bases separated the two germline ends. The CDR3 has 14 residues. The CDR3 DNA reads TGTGCCAGCAGCCGTATAAATAGGAACACTGAAGCTTTCTTT. Translation: CASSRINRNTEAFF.

The gene calls are TRBV30 and TRBJ1-5; D is perhaps TRBD1 (6 bases). V was shortened by 3 bases and J by 2 bases, with 17 bases between the two germline ends. Germline values: CDR1 GTSNPN, CDR2 SVGIG (reference sequence). CDR3 length: 16 amino acids. The CDR3 region has the DNA TGTGCCTGGAGCCCCGCAGACAGGTTTCGCAATCAGCCCCAGCATTTT. This translates into CAWSPADRFRNQPQHF.

The genes are TRBV27 and TRBJ1-1; 9 bases fit TRBD1. The ends lost 8 bases at V and 5 bases at J; junction bases unmatched: 9. The CDR3 is made up of 14 amino acids. CDR1 MNHEY and CDR2 SMNVEV come from the germline V gene (reference sequence). The CDR3 nucleotides read TGTGCCAGCGGGAGAACAGGGGGCAGGACTGAAGCTTTCTTT. Residues: CASGRTGGRTEAFF.

Only a few counts were recorded for this clone. This rearrangement joins TRBV27 to TRBJ1-1; D is ambiguous. The CDR3 has 13 amino acids. Trimming took 5 bases from V and 0 from J, leaving 7 bases between them. Per germline, CDR1 MNHEY and CDR2 SMNVEV (reference sequence). The CDR3 loop is CASSRYMNTEAFF. CDR3 bases: TGTGCCAGCAGTCGTTATATGAACACTGAAGCTTTCTTT.

This chain joins TRBV6-6 and TRBJ2-1, with D possibly being TRBD2 (5 bases). The germline gives CDR1 MNHNY, CDR2 SVGAGI (reference sequence). The CDR3 sequence is 14 residues long. Trimming cost V 6 bases and J 3 bases, with 12 bases left between them. The CDR3 bases are TGTGCCAGCAGGCAAGCGGAGATCTACAATGAGCAGTTCTTC. Protein: CASRQAEIYNEQFF.

The rearrangement joins TRBV28 to TRBJ2-1, with TRBD1 identical over 7 bases. Looked up from germline, CDR1 is MDHEN and CDR2 is SYDVKM. The CDR3 loop spans 12 amino acids. Losses at the gene ends were 10 bases for V and 9 bases for J; bases not matched to a gene: 9. CDR3 protein: CATQTGLIEQFF. For the CDR3, the DNA is TGTGCCACGCAGACAGGGTTAATTGAGCAGTTCTTC.